Given below is one T cell receptor beta chain in context. The antigen remains unidentified. CDR1 and CDR2 (germline): MNHEY, SVGAGI. V lost 0 bases and J lost 1, with 12 bases in between. The CDR3 length is 17 residues. MiXCR, run by TCRdb on the 5' RACE reads, gives a single entry per CDR3 protein. The sample contains 450,000 or so distinct CDR3 sequences, roughly an eighth of which appear only once. These data belong to a study of identical twins. Study outcomes and limitations: Possibly, invariant MAIT and iNKT cells partly confounded zero-insertion analyses. Whereas memory repertoires showed no such difference, abundant cord blood beta clonotypes carried fewer insertions.

The same specimen was also included in a second study, on yellow fever vaccine responses in identical twins.

The rearrangement joins TRBV6-5 to TRBJ2-2; possibly TRBD2 for D (6 bases). The source material was CD4+ T cells sorted from blood. The source is a woman aged 18-29 years in good health. CDR3: CASSYSSYGRNTGELFF. In nucleotides, the CDR3 is TGTGCCAGCAGTTACTCGTCATACGGGAGGAACACCGGGGAGCTGTTTTTT.